Listed below are T cell receptor beta chains from one sample, sequenced in a study of T cells in Graves' hyperthyroidism and ophthalmopathy. TCRdb fed the multiplex PCR reads into MiXCR, producing one record per CDR3 protein. The data contain about 770,000 distinct CDR3 sequences, approximately 19% of them singletons. Sequenced sample: blood. Every receptor here comes from a woman aged 45-59 years with Graves' hyperthyroidism that later progressed to Graves' ophthalmopathy. Both conserved end residues are part of each CDR3. The order of the fields is J gene, D gene, clone size, V gene, CDR3 protein, CDR3 DNA. A D gene is named only where the DNA matches it firmly. Rows give clone size only sometimes, using once, few, many, or a class for an expanded clone.

j_call: TRBJ1-4; d_call: NA; clone_size: few; v_call: TRBV12-3/TRBV12-4; cdr3_aa: CASSSEGGEKLFF; cdr3_nt: TGTGCCAGCAGTTCCGAGGGCGGGGAAAAACTGTTTTTT
j_call: TRBJ2-2; d_call: NA; clone_size: many; v_call: TRBV7-7; cdr3_aa: CASSASGVTGELFF; cdr3_nt: TGTGCTAGCAGCGCGTCAGGGGTCACCGGGGAGCTGTTTTTT
j_call: TRBJ1-1; d_call: NA; clone_size: many; v_call: TRBV11-2; cdr3_aa: CASSLAEGRETEAFF; cdr3_nt: TGTGCCAGCAGCTTAGCGGAGGGGAGAGAAACTGAAGCTTTCTTT
j_call: TRBJ2-5; d_call: NA; clone_size: NA; v_call: TRBV20-1; cdr3_aa: CSAVGHRQETQYF; cdr3_nt: TGCAGTGCTGTCGGACACCGACAAGAGACCCAGTACTTC
j_call: TRBJ2-3; d_call: TRBD1; clone_size: few; v_call: TRBV18; cdr3_aa: CASSPLTGSTDTQYF; cdr3_nt: TGTGCCAGCTCACCATTGACAGGGAGCACAGATACGCAGTATTTT
j_call: TRBJ2-7; d_call: TRBD2; clone_size: NA; v_call: TRBV4-2; cdr3_aa: CASSPRLANYEQYF; cdr3_nt: TGTGCCAGCAGCCCCCGACTAGCGAACTACGAGCAGTACTTC
j_call: TRBJ2-7; d_call: NA; clone_size: NA; v_call: TRBV7-9; cdr3_aa: CASSQAGDTYEQYF; cdr3_nt: TGTGCCAGCAGCCAAGCAGGGGACACCTACGAGCAGTACTTC
j_call: TRBJ1-3; d_call: NA; clone_size: many; v_call: TRBV20-1; cdr3_aa: CSARRDNENTIYF; cdr3_nt: TGCAGTGCTAGGAGGGATAACGAAAACACCATATATTTT
j_call: TRBJ2-6; d_call: NA; clone_size: NA; v_call: TRBV19; cdr3_aa: CASSIGPGVGANVLTF; cdr3_nt: TGTGCCAGTAGTATAGGTCCAGGGGTCGGGGCCAACGTCCTGACTTTC
j_call: TRBJ1-1; d_call: NA; clone_size: few; v_call: TRBV4-1; cdr3_aa: CASSQISQFPEAFF; cdr3_nt: TGCGCCAGCAGCCAAATTTCACAGTTTCCTGAAGCTTTCTTT
j_call: TRBJ1-2; d_call: NA; clone_size: many; v_call: TRBV5-1; cdr3_aa: CASSQSPDSLYGYTF; cdr3_nt: TGCGCCAGCAGCCAAAGTCCGGACAGCCTCTATGGCTACACCTTC
j_call: TRBJ2-7; d_call: NA; clone_size: NA; v_call: TRBV19; cdr3_aa: CASSIKTRGEEQYF; cdr3_nt: TGTGCCAGTAGTATCAAGACACGGGGCGAAGAGCAGTACTTC
j_call: TRBJ1-2; d_call: TRBD1; clone_size: NA; v_call: TRBV12-3/TRBV12-4; cdr3_aa: CASSRLTGTDTNYGYTF; cdr3_nt: TGTGCCAGCAGCAGACTCACCGGGACAGATACTAACTATGGCTACACCTTC
j_call: TRBJ2-3; d_call: TRBD2; clone_size: many; v_call: TRBV11-3; cdr3_aa: CASSPGGRDTQYF; cdr3_nt: TGTGCCAGCAGCCCGGGAGGGCGGGATACGCAGTATTTT
j_call: TRBJ2-7; d_call: TRBD1; clone_size: many; v_call: TRBV7-2; cdr3_aa: CASSLSGTGGYEQYF; cdr3_nt: TGTGCCAGCAGCTTATCAGGGACAGGCGGGTACGAGCAGTACTTC
j_call: TRBJ2-7; d_call: NA; clone_size: many; v_call: TRBV11-2; cdr3_aa: CASSSQQAVTYEQYF; cdr3_nt: TGTGCCAGCAGCTCCCAACAGGCGGTTACCTACGAGCAGTACTTC
j_call: TRBJ2-3; d_call: NA; clone_size: many; v_call: TRBV27; cdr3_aa: CASGTFSTDTQYF; cdr3_nt: TGTGCCAGCGGGACCTTTAGCACAGATACGCAGTATTTT
j_call: TRBJ2-5; d_call: NA; clone_size: many; v_call: TRBV2; cdr3_aa: CASRGDASSQETQYF; cdr3_nt: TGTGCCAGCAGGGGGGACGCAAGTTCCCAAGAGACCCAGTACTTC
j_call: TRBJ1-2; d_call: NA; clone_size: NA; v_call: TRBV20-1; cdr3_aa: CSAESDGGGYTF; cdr3_nt: TGCAGTGCTGAAAGCGACGGGGGTGGCTACACCTTC
j_call: TRBJ2-1; d_call: TRBD2; clone_size: few; v_call: TRBV11-3; cdr3_aa: CASSLVSGGFNEQFF; cdr3_nt: TGTGCCAGCAGCTTAGTTTCGGGGGGGTTCAATGAGCAGTTCTTC
j_call: TRBJ1-2; d_call: NA; clone_size: few; v_call: TRBV6-1; cdr3_aa: CASSETGLPPGCGYTF; cdr3_nt: TGTGCCAGCAGTGAAACGGGATTGCCGCCGGGCTGTGGCTACACCTTC
j_call: TRBJ2-3; d_call: NA; clone_size: many; v_call: TRBV20-1; cdr3_aa: CSARAPGDTQYF; cdr3_nt: TGCAGTGCTAGAGCCCCGGGGGATACGCAGTATTTT
j_call: TRBJ2-3; d_call: NA; clone_size: NA; v_call: TRBV7-9; cdr3_aa: CASSQRTPDTQYF; cdr3_nt: TGTGCCAGCAGCCAACGTACCCCAGATACGCAGTATTTT
j_call: TRBJ1-4; d_call: NA; clone_size: NA; v_call: TRBV11-2; cdr3_aa: CASSFFRLGEKLFF; cdr3_nt: TGTGCCAGCAGCTTCTTTCGGTTGGGCGAAAAACTGTTTTTT
j_call: TRBJ2-5; d_call: NA; clone_size: NA; v_call: TRBV7-6; cdr3_aa: CASSPDGKTQYF; cdr3_nt: TGTGCCAGCAGCCCGGATGGAAAGACCCAGTACTTC
j_call: TRBJ1-1; d_call: NA; clone_size: many; v_call: TRBV12-3/TRBV12-4; cdr3_aa: CASIPRSASTEAFF; cdr3_nt: TGTGCCAGCATTCCTCGCTCAGCCAGCACTGAAGCTTTCTTT
j_call: TRBJ1-2; d_call: TRBD1; clone_size: many; v_call: TRBV7-2; cdr3_aa: CASSHPDRSRGYTF; cdr3_nt: TGTGCCAGCAGCCATCCGGACAGGTCAAGGGGCTACACCTTC